The 21 T cell receptor beta chains below were found in one sample sequenced in a study of regulatory T cells in long-lasting Graves disease. The time point denotes: newly diagnosed GD, antithyroid drugs for less than 3 months. The authors made the TCR library using RNA they extracted from PBMCs. Arm-PCR of CDR3 regions with iRepertoire HTBI primers generated TCR beta libraries. TCRdb independently ran MiXCR on the multiplex PCR reads; one entry per CDR3 protein. This sample has 200,000 to 250,000 distinct CDR3 sequences; around 20% occur once, and the top ten carry roughly 14%. The starting material was peripheral blood mononuclear cells (PBMCs), obtained at new diagnosis, from a patient treated with antithyroid drugs. The receptors originated from a female donor with Graves disease.

This clonotype has just a few counts. The CDR3 nucleotides read TGTGCCAGCAGCCGGGACGTCCTCTACAATGAGCAGTTCTTC. Translated, it gives CASSRDVLYNEQFF. The chain links TRBV13 to TRBJ2-1; possibly TRBD1 or TRBD2 for D (5 bases each). V shed 5 bases and J shed 3 bases, with 11 bases lying between them. This CDR3 is 14 amino acids long. Germline values: CDR1 PRHDT, CDR2 FYEKMQ (reference sequence).

This clonotype was detected ten times or more. This chain joins TRBV9 and TRBJ1-4, with no clear D. The CDR3 covers 14 residues. CDR1 is SGDLS and CDR2 is YYNGEE in the germline V gene. V was cut by 3 bases and J by 5 bases, with 11 bases left in between. The CDR3 DNA follows: TGTGCCAGCAGCGCGGACTGGGAGAATGAAAAACTGTTTTTT. Its translation is CASSADWENEKLFF.

This CDR3 is CASSQPFRTKSYNEQFF. The CDR3, as DNA: TGCGCCAGCAGCCAGCCTTTTAGGACAAAAAGCTACAATGAGCAGTTCTTC. The rearrangement uses TRBV4-1 and TRBJ2-1; the D gene is possibly TRBD1 (5 bases). From germline, CDR1 is MGHRA and CDR2 YSYEKL. The V end was cut by 3 bases, the J end by 3 bases, with 18 bases between. The CDR3 covers 17 residues.

For this clonotype: A far larger clone is one base from this, pointing to a likely read error. The genes are TRBV15 and TRBJ2-7, with 11 positions matching TRBD2. There are 14 residues in the CDR3. After removal of 6 bases from V and 7 bases from J, the junction contained 8 bases not matched to a gene. Germline-derived CDR1 and CDR2 are LNHNV and YYDKDF (reference sequence). In DNA, the CDR3 is TGTGCCACCAGAGGGACTAGCGGTAACAATGAGCAGTACTTC. As protein: CATRGTSGNNEQYF. Looking up the rest from reference TRBV15 and TRBJ2-7 gives the full variable domain: DAMVIQNPRYQVTQFGKPVTLSCSQTLNHNVMYWYQQKSSQAPKLLFHYYDKDFNNEADTPDNFQSRRPNTSFCFLDIRSPGLGDTAMYLCATRGTSGNNEQYFGPGTRLTVT.

This clonotype appeared many times. The V and J genes are TRBV6-1 and TRBJ2-2; 9 positions match TRBD2. CDR3 size: 16 residues. V shed 6 bases and J 5 bases; nucleotides not matched to a gene: 10. Germline CDR1 MNHNS, CDR2 SASEGT. In DNA form, the CDR3 reads TGTGCCAGCAGCCTCCCGCGGGGGGGCCTGACCGGGGAGCTGTTTTTT. This sequence encodes CASSLPRGGLTGELFF.

This clonotype occurred many times. The chain uses TRBV7-3 and TRBJ2-7; 8 nucleotides line up with TRBD1. V lost 5 bases, J lost 6 bases, and 9 bases stayed unmatched. The CDR3 sequence is 14 residues long. Germline loops: CDR1 SGHTA, CDR2 FQGTGA. The CDR3 DNA is TGTGCCAGCAGCCCATGGACAGGGTTTGTCGAGCAGTACTTC. Encoded protein: CASSPWTGFVEQYF.

The chain joins TRBV4-2 to TRBJ2-1; no firm D call. Germline V lookup: CDR1 LGHNA, CDR2 YNFKEQ. The length of the CDR3 is 14 residues. The V gene lost 0 bases and the J gene lost 7 bases, with 10 bases spanning the gap. CDR3 loop: CASSQDYFLNEQFF. The DNA for the CDR3 is TGTGCCAGCAGCCAAGATTACTTTCTTAATGAGCAGTTCTTC.

This clonotype was found many times. The rearrangement uses TRBV28 and TRBJ1-1; TRBD1 might be the D (5 bases). In germline, CDR1 is MDHEN, CDR2 SYDVKM. Between the trimmed V and J ends, which lost 1 base and 5 bases, there was a span of 11 bases. There are 14 residues in the CDR3. Written as DNA, the CDR3 is TGTGCCAGCAGTTTATTCTTACGACAGACTGAAGCTTTCTTT. Its protein product is CASSLFLRQTEAFF.

The table lists this clonotype with many counts. This chain uses TRBV7-2 with TRBJ2-3; 9 nucleotides match TRBD2. CDR1 is SGHTA, CDR2 FQGNSA, per germline. Trimming took 1 base from V and 4 from J; bases not matched to a gene: 9. The CDR3 sequence is 17 residues long. CDR3 nucleotides: TGTGCCAGCAGCTTAGGATGGCGCGGGGGGGGCGCAGATACGCAGTATTTT. Protein sequence: CASSLGWRGGGADTQYF.

This clonotype was seen only a few times. This clone may be a read error of a much larger clone one base away. This sequence joins TRBV20-1 and TRBJ2-5, with D perhaps matching TRBD1 or TRBD2 (6 bases each). Germline assignment: CDR1 DFQATT and CDR2 SNEGSKA (reference sequence). The CDR3 contains 15 residues. V gave up 0 bases and J gave up 3 bases, with 14 bases separating them. The CDR3 spells CSARDRGEVEETQYF. The CDR3 DNA reads TGCAGTGCTAGAGATAGGGGGGAAGTGGAAGAGACCCAGTACTTC.

In its sample, this clonotype was seen many times. The chain combines TRBV7-8 with TRBJ1-1; TRBD1 matches 8 bases. Per germline, CDR1 SGHVS and CDR2 FQNEAQ. The V gene end was trimmed by 0 bases and the J gene end by 1 base; junction bases not matched to a gene: 7. CDR3 length: 17 amino acids. In DNA form, the CDR3 reads TGTGCCAGCAGCTTAGCTACAGGGGGGAAGGGGAACACTGAAGCTTTCTTT. Protein product: CASSLATGGKGNTEAFF.

This clonotype was observed many times. The chain couples TRBV5-6 to TRBJ1-1; D is unclear. Per the germline V gene, CDR1 is SGHDT and CDR2 is YYEEEE. This CDR3 is built from 12 residues. V gave up 4 bases and J gave up 14 bases, with 18 bases separating them. The CDR3 protein is CASSPGGQREFF. In DNA, the CDR3 is TGTGCCAGCAGCCCGGGAGGGCAGCGAGAGTTCTTT.

As for this clonotype: Just one base apart from a much larger clone, this may be a read error. V usage is TRBV6-2 or TRBV6-3 and J usage is TRBJ2-3; 7 nucleotides match TRBD2. The CDR3 loop spans 18 amino acids. Germline CDR1 reads MNHEY; CDR2 reads SVGEGT. V trimming: 5 bases; J trimming: 3 bases; junction bases outside the gene matches: 17. CDR3 protein: CASSRRFTSEGRTDTQYF. Here the CDR3 DNA reads TGTGCCAGCAGTCGACGCTTTACTAGCGAGGGCAGAACAGATACGCAGTATTTT.

This clonotype was found many times. The chain employs TRBV7-2 and TRBJ2-1, with 10 bases matching TRBD1. The V segment lost 2 bases and the J segment 8 bases; nucleotides outside the gene matches: 6. The germline V gene has CDR1 SGHTA and CDR2 FQGNSA. This CDR3 comprises 15 residues. The CDR3 spells CASSLRQGAADEQFF. The CDR3 DNA reads TGTGCCAGCAGCTTACGACAGGGGGCTGCTGATGAGCAGTTCTTC. The complete variable domain, with remaining parts taken from reference TRBV7-2 and TRBJ2-1, reads GAGVSQSPSNKVTEKGKDVELRCDPISGHTALYWYRQSLGQGLEFLIYFQGNSAPDKSGLPSDRFSAERTGGSVSTLTIQRTQQEDSAVYLCASSLRQGAADEQFFGPGTRLTVL.

This clonotype was seen a few times. The chain carries TRBV29-1 and TRBJ2-2; D could derive from TRBD1 or TRBD2 (5 bases each). V shed 4 bases and J shed 1 base, with 10 bases lying between them. Looked up from germline, CDR1 is SQVTM and CDR2 is ANQGSEA. The CDR3 is made up of 14 amino acids. The chain's CDR3 is CSVAGQQNTGELFF. The CDR3 bases are TGCAGCGTTGCGGGGCAGCAGAACACCGGGGAGCTGTTTTTT.

The table lists this clonotype with many counts. V usage is TRBV2 and J usage is TRBJ1-4; 8 bases agree with TRBD1. Per germline, CDR1 SNHLY and CDR2 FYNNEI. This CDR3 has 13 amino acids. Trimming removed 1 base from V and 11 bases from J; junction bases left unmatched: 3. CDR3 sequence (DNA): TGTGCCAGCAGTGAAGTGGACAGGGACAAACTGTTTTTT. It yields the protein CASSEVDRDKLFF.

This clonotype has a handful of counts. The chain joins TRBV6-1 to TRBJ1-4; D is unclear. This CDR3 contains 14 residues. From germline, CDR1 is MNHNS and CDR2 SASEGT. The V and J ends lost 5 bases and 0 bases respectively, with 7 bases between them. The CDR3 sequence is CASSTHATNEKLFF. The CDR3 DNA reads as TGTGCCAGCAGTACCCACGCAACTAATGAAAAACTGTTTTTT.

The table lists this clonotype with a few counts. This likely comes from a read error, as the CDR3 has no conserved phenylalanine or tryptophan at its end. This CDR3 reads CASSREGPTDTQYS. The CDR3 nucleotides read TGCGCCAGCAGTCGGGAGGGCCCCACAGATACGCAGTATTCT. The rearrangement links TRBV10-2 to TRBJ2-3, with 8 bases lining up with TRBD2. The CDR3 length is 14 residues. After removal of 5 bases from V and 2 bases from J, the junction contained 3 bases not matched to a gene. Germline CDR1 WSHSY, CDR2 SAAADI.

This clonotype showed up many times. The chain is built from TRBV7-2 and TRBJ2-2; D is unresolved. Germline assignment: CDR1 SGHTA and CDR2 FQGNSA. Between the trimmed V and J ends, which lost 2 bases and 0 bases, there was a span of 10 bases. The length of the CDR3 is 16 residues. CDR3 DNA: TGTGCCAGCAGCTTACGGCAGGCGGCGAACACCGGGGAGCTGTTTTTT. This translates into CASSLRQAANTGELFF.

In this sample, this clonotype turned up many times. The rearrangement joins TRBV7-9 to TRBJ2-6, with no clear D. V was trimmed by 5 bases and J by 0 bases, leaving 14 bases between them. The CDR3 has 17 amino acids. Germline V gene data show CDR1 as SEHNR and CDR2 as FQNEAQ (reference sequence). CDR3: CASSPRGVDSGANVLTF. The CDR3 nucleotides read TGTGCCAGCAGCCCTCGTGGGGTCGACTCTGGGGCCAACGTCCTGACTTTC.

This clonotype was picked up many times. The V gene is TRBV20-1, the J gene TRBJ2-7; D might be TRBD2 (6 bases). This CDR3 has 12 residues. Germline V gene lookup returns CDR1 DFQATT and CDR2 SNEGSKA (reference sequence). Trimming shortened V by 5 bases and J by 0 bases, and 8 bases separated the two germline ends. CDR3 coding DNA: TGCAGTGCTCCGGGACTCTCCTACGAGCAGTACTTC. Its translation: CSAPGLSYEQYF.